This TCR beta chain was captured by sequencing in a study of blood T cells in healthy people across ages. Study observations and caveats: Among T cells, TCR beta diversity per million cells dropped roughly linearly as age rose.

The germline V and J ends were trimmed by 4 bases and 3 bases, with 7 bases remaining between them. The CDR3 is 13 residues long. Germline V gene data show CDR1 as LNHNV and CDR2 as YYDKDF (reference sequence). The second PCR ran about 6 to 12 cycles with a sample-barcoded 5' primer and J-beta primers. TCRdb reprocessed the 5' RACE reads with MiXCR, giving one entry per CDR3 protein. The table records almost 1 million distinct CDR3 sequences, roughly 50% of them present only once. A remark on this clonotype: What it recognizes is unknown.

The chain uses TRBV15 and TRBJ1-5; D is unresolved. This TCR derives from a woman aged 55-69 years in good health. Sample: blood. The CDR3 sequence: CATSTDFNQPQHF. The CDR3, as DNA: TGTGCCACCAGCACCGATTTCAATCAGCCCCAGCATTTT.